This T cell receptor beta chain stems from a study of beta chain features in type 1 diabetes. Study-level findings and limits: Shortening that was moderate but significant affected the TCRB CDR3s of Type 1 diabetes patients in all four CD4+ subsets.

The CDR3 runs to 13 residues. Germline-derived CDR1 and CDR2 are SQVTM and ANQGSEA. The V end lost 2 bases, the J end lost 5 bases, and 9 bases lay between the germline ends. Investigators reverse transcribed all isolated RNA, so they sequenced expressed TCRB transcripts. Here immunoSEQ multiplex PCR was the method, and the copy in TCRdb shows in-frame clones only, minus some. The table includes about 650,000 clones, around 12% detected once. On this clone itself: What it binds is unknown.

A heparinised blood draw that averaged roughly 110 mL was obtained once from each donor. Based on CD45RO/CCR7/CD25/CD127/CD95/CD27, CD4+ regulatory, stem cell-like memory, naive and central memory cells were sorted. This clonotype originated in a man younger than 40 with type 1 diabetes. Material: naive CD4+ T cells from blood. The rearrangement uses TRBV29-1 and TRBJ1-4; no reliable D call. CDR3 protein: CSVEPLRNEKLFF. CDR3 nucleotide sequence: TGCAGCGTTGAACCCCTCAGGAATGAAAAACTGTTTTTT.